This section outlines one TCR beta chain sequence together with its context. The CDR3 runs to 16 residues. Per the germline V gene, CDR1 is SQVTM and CDR2 is ANQGSEA. The sample originates from a study of blood T cell repertoires in COVID-19. About the study: The origin of the acute and convalescent COVID-19 samples was the United States, Italy and Spain. In each case, the material was cDNA or gDNA derived from T cells, B-cell-depleted T cells, or PBMCs.

The authors' processing: Nucleated cell counts were estimated from reference gene primer amplification. Sequencing used immunoSEQ multiplex PCR; TCRdb keeps in-frame clones, though not all of them. V, J and clone size were drawn from that table, and D and trimming were deduced from the DNA. The sample carries 280,000 or so clones, roughly 90% recorded once. The sequencing input was peripheral blood. J is TRBJ1-1 and V is TRBV29-1, with D maybe TRBD1 (5 bases). The source is an older woman with acute or convalescent COVID-19. The CDR3 region has the DNA TGCGGCTCTTTTCGGGGGAGCGGCGGGCGGGACACTGAAGCTTTCTTT. It is translated as CGSFRGSGGRDTEAFF.